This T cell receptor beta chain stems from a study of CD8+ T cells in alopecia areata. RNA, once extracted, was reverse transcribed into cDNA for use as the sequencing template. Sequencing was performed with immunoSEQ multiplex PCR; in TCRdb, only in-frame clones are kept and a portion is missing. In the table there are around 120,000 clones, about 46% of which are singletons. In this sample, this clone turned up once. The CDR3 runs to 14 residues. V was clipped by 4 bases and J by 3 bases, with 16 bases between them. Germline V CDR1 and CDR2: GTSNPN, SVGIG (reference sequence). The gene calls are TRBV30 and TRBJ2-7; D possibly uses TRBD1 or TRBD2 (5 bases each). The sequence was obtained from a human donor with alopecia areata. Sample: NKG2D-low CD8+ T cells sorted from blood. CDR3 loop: CAWMDSQGRYEQYF. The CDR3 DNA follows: TGTGCCTGGATGGACTCCCAGGGCCGCTACGAGCAGTACTTC.